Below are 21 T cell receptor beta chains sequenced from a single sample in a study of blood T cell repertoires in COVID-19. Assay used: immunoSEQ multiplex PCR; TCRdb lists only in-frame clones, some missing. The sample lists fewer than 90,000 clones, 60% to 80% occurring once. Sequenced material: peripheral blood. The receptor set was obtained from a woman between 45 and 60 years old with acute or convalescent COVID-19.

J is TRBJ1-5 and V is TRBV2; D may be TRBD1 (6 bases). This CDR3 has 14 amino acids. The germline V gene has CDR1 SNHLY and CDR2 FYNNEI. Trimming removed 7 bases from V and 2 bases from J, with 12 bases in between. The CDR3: CASKGRGGNQPQHF. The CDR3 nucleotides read TGTGCCAGCAAGGGCAGGGGCGGCAATCAGCCCCAGCATTTT.

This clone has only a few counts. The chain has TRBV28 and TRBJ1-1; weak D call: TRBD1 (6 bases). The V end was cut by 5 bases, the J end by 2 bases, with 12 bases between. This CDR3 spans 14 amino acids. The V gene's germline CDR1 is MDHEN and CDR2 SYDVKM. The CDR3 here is CASSPGHSNTEAFF. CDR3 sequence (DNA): TGTGCCAGCAGTCCGGGACACTCTAACACTGAAGCTTTCTTT. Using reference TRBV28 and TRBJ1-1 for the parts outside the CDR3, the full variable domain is DVKVTQSSRYLVKRTGEKVFLECVQDMDHENMFWYRQDPGLGLRLIYFSYDVKMKEKGDIPEGYSVSREKKERFSLILESASTNQTSMYLCASSPGHSNTEAFFGQGTRLTVV.

Written as DNA, the CDR3 is TGTGCCAGCAGCTCTACAGGGAAGAGGCTTAATTCACCCCTCCACTTT. Encoded protein: CASSSTGKRLNSPLHF. The chain is built from TRBV7-8 and TRBJ1-6; a weak D match, TRBD1 (6 bases). V lost 4 bases to trimming and J lost 6 bases, with 16 bases between them. The CDR3 extends over 16 amino acids. The germline CDR1 and CDR2 sequences are SGHVS and FQNEAQ.

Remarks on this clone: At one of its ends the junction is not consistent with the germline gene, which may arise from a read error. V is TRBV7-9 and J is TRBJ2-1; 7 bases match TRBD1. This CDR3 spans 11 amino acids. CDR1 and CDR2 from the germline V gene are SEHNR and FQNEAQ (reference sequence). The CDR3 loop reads CASSLGQFLVF. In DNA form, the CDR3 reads TGTGCCAGCAGCTTGGGACAGTTTCTGGTCTTC.

Here the CDR3 DNA reads TGTGCCAGCAGCTTAGCGGGCAGACCCGGTTTCTACGAGCAGTACTTC. Its protein is CASSLAGRPGFYEQYF. This chain links TRBV7-8 with TRBJ2-7; D gene uncertain. Germline CDR1 is SGHVS and CDR2 is FQNEAQ. The CDR3 length is 16 residues. The V end lost 0 bases, the J end lost 3 bases, and 15 bases lay between the germline ends. The complete variable domain, with remaining parts taken from reference TRBV7-8 and TRBJ2-7, reads GAGVSQSPRYKVAKRGQDVALRCDPISGHVSLFWYQQALGQGPEFLTYFQNEAQLDKSGLPSDRFFAERPEGSVSTLKIQRTQQEDSAVYLCASSLAGRPGFYEQYFGPGTRLTVT.

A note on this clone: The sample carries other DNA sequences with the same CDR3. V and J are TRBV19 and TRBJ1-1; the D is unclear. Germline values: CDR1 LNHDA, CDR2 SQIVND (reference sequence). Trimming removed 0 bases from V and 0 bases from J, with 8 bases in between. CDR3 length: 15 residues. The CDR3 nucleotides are TGTGCCAGTAGTATAGATGGTGACTTGAACACTGAAGCTTTCTTT. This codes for CASSIDGDLNTEAFF.

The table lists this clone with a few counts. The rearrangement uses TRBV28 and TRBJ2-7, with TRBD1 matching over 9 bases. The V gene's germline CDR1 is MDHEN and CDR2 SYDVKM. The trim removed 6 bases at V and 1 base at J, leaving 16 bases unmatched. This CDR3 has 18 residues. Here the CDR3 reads CASRPPSGQGPFSYEQYF. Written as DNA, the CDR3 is TGTGCCAGCAGACCGCCCTCGGGACAGGGTCCGTTTTCCTACGAGCAGTACTTC.

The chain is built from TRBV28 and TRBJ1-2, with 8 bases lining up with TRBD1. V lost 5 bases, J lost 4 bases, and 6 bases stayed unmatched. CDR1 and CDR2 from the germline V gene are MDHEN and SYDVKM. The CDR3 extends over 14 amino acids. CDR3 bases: TGTGCCAGCAGTGCGTCCGGGACAGGCTATGGCTACACCTTC. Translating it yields CASSASGTGYGYTF.

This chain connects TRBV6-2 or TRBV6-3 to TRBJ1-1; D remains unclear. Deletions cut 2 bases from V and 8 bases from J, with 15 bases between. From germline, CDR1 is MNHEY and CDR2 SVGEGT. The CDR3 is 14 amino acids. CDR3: CASSYPRQAAEAFF. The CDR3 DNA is TGTGCCAGCAGTTACCCCCGTCAGGCCGCCGAAGCTTTCTTT.

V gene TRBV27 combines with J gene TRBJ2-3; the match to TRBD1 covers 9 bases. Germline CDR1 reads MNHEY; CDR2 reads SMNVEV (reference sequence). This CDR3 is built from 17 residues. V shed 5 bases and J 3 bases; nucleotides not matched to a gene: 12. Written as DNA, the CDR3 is TGTGCCAGCAGTAGCCCCCGGACAGGGGTCGGGACAGATACGCAGTATTTT. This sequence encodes CASSSPRTGVGTDTQYF.

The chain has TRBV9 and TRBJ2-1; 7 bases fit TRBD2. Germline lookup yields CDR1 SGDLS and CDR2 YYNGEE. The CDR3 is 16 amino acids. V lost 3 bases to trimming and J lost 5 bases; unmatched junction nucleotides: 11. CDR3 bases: TGTGCCAGCAGCGCAGGATGGGGGAGGGACCACAATGAGCAGTTCTTC. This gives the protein CASSAGWGRDHNEQFF.

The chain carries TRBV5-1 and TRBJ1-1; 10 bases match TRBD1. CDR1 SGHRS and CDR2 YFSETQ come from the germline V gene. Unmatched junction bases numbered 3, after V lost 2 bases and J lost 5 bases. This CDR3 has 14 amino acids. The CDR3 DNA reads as TGCGCCAGCAGCTTAGCGGACAGGGGGACTGAAGCTTTCTTT. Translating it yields CASSLADRGTEAFF.

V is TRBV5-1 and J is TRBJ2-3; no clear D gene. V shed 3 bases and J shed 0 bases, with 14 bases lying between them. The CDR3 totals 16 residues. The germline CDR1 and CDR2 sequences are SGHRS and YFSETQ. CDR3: CASSSPPGPSTDTQYF. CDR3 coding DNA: TGCGCCAGCAGCTCACCTCCGGGTCCTAGCACAGATACGCAGTATTTT.

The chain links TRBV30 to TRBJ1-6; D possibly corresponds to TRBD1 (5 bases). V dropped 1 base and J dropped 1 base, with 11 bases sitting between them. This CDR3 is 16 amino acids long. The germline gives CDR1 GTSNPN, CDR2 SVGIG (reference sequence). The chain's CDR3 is CAWSGGGTSYNSPLHF. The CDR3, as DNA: TGTGCCTGGAGTGGGGGAGGGACTTCCTATAATTCACCCCTCCACTTT.

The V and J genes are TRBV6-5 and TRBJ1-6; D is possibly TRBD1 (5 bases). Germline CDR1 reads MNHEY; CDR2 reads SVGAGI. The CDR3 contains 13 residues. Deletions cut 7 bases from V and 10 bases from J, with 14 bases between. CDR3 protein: CASKDSPGSPLHF. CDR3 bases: TGTGCCAGCAAAGACAGTCCCGGGTCACCCCTCCACTTT.

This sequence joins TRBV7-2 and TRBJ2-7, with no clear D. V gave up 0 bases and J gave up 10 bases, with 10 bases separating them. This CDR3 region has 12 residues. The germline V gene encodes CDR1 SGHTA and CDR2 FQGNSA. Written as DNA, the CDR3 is TGTGCCAGCAGCTTAGCGCTTGGGCCCCAGTACTTC. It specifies CASSLALGPQYF.

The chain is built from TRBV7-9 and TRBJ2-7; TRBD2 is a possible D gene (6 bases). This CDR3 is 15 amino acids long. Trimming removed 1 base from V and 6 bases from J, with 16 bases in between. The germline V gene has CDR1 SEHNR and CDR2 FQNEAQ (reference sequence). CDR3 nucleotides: TGTGCCAGCAGCTTAGGTGGGGGGTTTGCGTCCGAGCAGTACTTC. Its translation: CASSLGGGFASEQYF.

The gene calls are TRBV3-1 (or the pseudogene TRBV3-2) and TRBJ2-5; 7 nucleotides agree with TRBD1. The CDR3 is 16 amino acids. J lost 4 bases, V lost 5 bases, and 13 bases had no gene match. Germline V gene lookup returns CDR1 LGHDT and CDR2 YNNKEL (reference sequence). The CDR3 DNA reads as TGTGCCAGCAGCGCAACCGGCAGGGGGATTAGAGAGACCCAGTACTTC. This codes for CASSATGRGIRETQYF.

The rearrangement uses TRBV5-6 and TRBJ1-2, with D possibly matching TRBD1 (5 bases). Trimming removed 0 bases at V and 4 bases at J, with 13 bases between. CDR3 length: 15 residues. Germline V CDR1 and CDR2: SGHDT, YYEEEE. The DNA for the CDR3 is TGTGCCAGCAGCTTGGCAAGCGGGGGATTCTATGGCTACACCTTC. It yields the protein CASSLASGGFYGYTF.

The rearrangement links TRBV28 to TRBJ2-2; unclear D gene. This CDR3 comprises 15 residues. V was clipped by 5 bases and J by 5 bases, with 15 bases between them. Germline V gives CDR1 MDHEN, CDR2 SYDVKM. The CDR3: CASSPQAPSTGELFF. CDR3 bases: TGTGCCAGCAGTCCCCAGGCCCCGAGTACCGGGGAGCTGTTTTTT.

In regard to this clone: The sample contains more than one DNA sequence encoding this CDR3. This chain's CDR3 is CASSRTGGNQPQHF. Here the CDR3 DNA reads TGTGCCAGCAGTAGGACAGGGGGCAATCAGCCCCAGCATTTT. The rearrangement uses TRBV7-2 and TRBJ1-5, with 9 bases aligning to TRBD1. Per the germline V gene, CDR1 is SGHTA and CDR2 is FQGNSA. The CDR3 is 14 amino acids. V lost 6 bases and J lost 2; bases outside the gene matches: 2.